This T cell receptor beta chain was recovered during a study of T cell repertoires in cytomegalovirus infection. Study summary: Public TCR beta signatures provided an indication of both CMV infection and a matching HLA type.

A note on this clonotype: What it binds is not known.

In TCRdb, the reads were re-called with MiXCR into one record per CDR3 protein. Counted here are some 920,000 distinct CDR3 sequences, under 40% occurring once; the ten biggest clones make up 10% to 15%. The CDR3 totals 15 residues. Trimming left V 8 bases short and J 0 bases short, with 14 bases between. The germline gives CDR1 SNHLY, CDR2 FYNNEI. Overall study findings and caveats: Predominance within the ex vivo response was attributable to HLA-C-restricted CMV-specific TCR beta clonotypes.

The sequence was collected from a human donor in good health (CMV status not recorded). Some clones in this sample may be carry-over from other donors' samples. The V call is TRBV2, the J call TRBJ2-1; D assignment may be TRBD1 or TRBD2 (5 bases each). The sample was cultured CD8+ T cells from PBMCs, taken from culture after CMV antigen stimulation. The CDR3 DNA reads as TGTGCCAGCGGATCGGACACTAGCTCCTACAATGAGCAGTTCTTC. Amino acids: CASGSDTSSYNEQFF.